This T cell receptor beta chain is drawn from a study of T cell repertoires in cytomegalovirus infection. Looking at the study overall: As its CMV epitopes, the study selected recently identified HLA-C-restricted and well-studied HLA-B-restricted targets. A matching HLA type, together with CMV infection, was signaled by public TCR beta signatures.

One entry per CDR3 protein results from TCRdb running MiXCR on the reads. The repertoire has about 350,000 distinct CDR3 sequences, nearly 35% of them found once; the top ten carry approximately 13%. Study-wide findings and caveats: Carriers of CMV and the relevant HLA type were discriminated by public TCR beta frequency. Dominating the ex vivo response were HLA-C-restricted CMV-specific TCR beta clonotypes.

In regard to this clonotype: What it binds is not known.

Trimming cost V 6 bases and J 3 bases; bases outside gene matches: 5. Germline-derived CDR1 and CDR2 are SEHNR and FQNEAQ (reference sequence). CDR3 length: 16 residues. The clonotype was recovered from a human donor in good health (CMV status not recorded). Some clones in this sample may be carry-over from other donors' samples. V and J are TRBV7-9 and TRBJ2-2, with 12 positions matching TRBD1. The sample consisted of cultured PBMCs, taken from culture after CMV antigen stimulation. CDR3: CASRSGQGAYTGELFF. The CDR3 DNA is TGTGCCAGCAGATCGGGACAGGGGGCATACACCGGGGAGCTGTTTTTT.